The clone carrying this T cell receptor beta chain was observed a handful of times. The data were taken from a study of blood T cell repertoires in COVID-19. Study in general: Collection of acute and convalescent COVID-19 samples took place in the United States, Italy and Spain.

The CDR3 length is 14 residues. Germline V lookup: CDR1 LGHDT, CDR2 YNNKEL (reference sequence). The V end was cut by 3 bases, the J end by 3 bases, with 12 bases between. Repertoires were generated with immunoSEQ multiplex PCR, while TCRdb's copy carries only in-frame clones and drops some. The table records under 350,000 clones, nearly 90% of them present only once. The study recruited people aged roughly 18 to 95 years across around 23 US areas. Participants' own reports of clinical history determined their cohort assignment. This rearrangement joins TRBV3-1 (or the pseudogene TRBV3-2) to TRBJ2-7; D is ambiguous. Sequenced: PBMCs or T cells enriched from blood (not recorded which). The clonotype comes from a woman aged 60-70 years who had recovered from COVID-19. CDR3 DNA: TGTGCCAGCAGCCAGGTCGTCGGGTTCTACGAGCAGTACTTC. Its protein product is CASSQVVGFYEQYF.